This T cell receptor beta chain was captured in a study of blood T cell repertoires in COVID-19 (dated by TCRdb to about 2020). Regarding the study in general: Samples from collaborators originated in the United States, Italy and Spain and spanned both the acute and convalescent phases of COVID-19. The prospective study material was composed of cDNA or gDNA derived from T cells, B-cell-depleted T cells, or PBMCs. Subjects who had been exposed to COVID-19, were actively infected with it, or had recovered from it provided the deeply sampled blood TCRbeta repertoires that made up the dataset. A freely available public database, intended as a resource for researchers studying the immune response to SARS-CoV-2, is where the repertoires were released. Samples were obtained from the ongoing ImmuneRACE study (first 160 participants) and from 1,000 to 1,500 subjects provided by 6 global collaborators. Sample metadata almost always included a de-identified subject ID, COVID-19 status, age in years and sex. Where available, HLA class I and class II types were obtained from metadata supplied by the sample provider rather than from assay-based typing. What the work shows at the level of the full study, not this receptor alone: How much clinical and demographic metadata was included differed by source and by participant, and the metadata was provided uncurated.

As for this clone: The target of this receptor is not known. Per-nucleotide qualities are absent, and no much larger clonotype sits a single base away.

CDR1 SGHRS and CDR2 YFSETQ are derived from the germline V gene. From the cysteine through the phenylalanine, the CDR3 covers 15 amino acids. The CDR3 DNA has 45 bases and is translated from base 1. V is trimmed back by 4 bases and J by 9 bases, and the junction contains 9 bases that no gene match accounts for. TCRbeta CDR3 regions were amplified from genomic DNA using the immunoSEQ Assay, a bias-controlled multiplex PCR. The authors' analysis ran thus. Within the assay, amplification of reference gene primers was used to estimate how many nucleated cells each sample contained. To quantify the absolute abundance of each unique TCRbeta CDR3 rearrangement, sequence reads were collapsed and filtered. For each sample, productive Simpson clonality was calculated as the square root of Simpson's diversity index across productive rearrangements. Entries here come from immuneACCESS through TCRdb and include only in-frame sequences with V and J called. Some clones fail to appear in such tables; in the studies checked, an unresolved V gene covers under half of the shortfall, and the cause of the remainder is unknown. V, J and clone size reflect that table, while D and trimming were determined from the DNA. Present in this sample are over 30,000 clones, about four fifths of which were seen just once. The top ten clones comprise under 50% of the sample.

Whole blood was collected in K2EDTA tubes by collaborating institutions according to the institutions' own protocols. For TCRbeta analysis, collaborators shipped samples as frozen whole blood, isolated PBMCs, or DNA extracted from either of those sample types. The sequence joins TRBV5-1 to TRBJ1-6, and 8 junction bases match TRBD1. Sequencing input: peripheral blood. This clonotype was sampled from a man aged 80 or over with active or convalescent COVID-19. The DNA reads as follows: TGCGCCAGCAGCCCAAAAGGACAGGGCGGTTCACCCCTCCACTTT. This yields the protein CASSPKGQGGSPLHF.